These 26 T cell receptor beta chains originate from one sample sequenced in a study of post-analysis software for immune sequencing data. Whole-study results and caveats: Among four to six TRBV segments more frequent in patients than controls were TRBV5-6, TRBV5-1 and TRBV20-1.

No cognate antigen is known for these TCRs. Prepared libraries of TCR beta cDNA carried unique molecular identifiers. TCRdb reprocessed the PCR reads with MiXCR, giving one entry per CDR3 protein. The profile shows some 260,000 distinct CDR3 sequences, just over 35% of them singletons. The sequenced sample was blood. These receptor sequences come from a girl between 5 and 17 years old with multiple sclerosis.

In the case of this clonotype: Since a much larger clone is just one base distant, this may be a read error. The chain has TRBV6-1 and TRBJ2-5, with 8 bases identical to TRBD1. The J call may be mistaken, given a closer DNA end match to TRBJ2-7. There are 14 residues in the CDR3. Germline values: CDR1 MNHNS, CDR2 SASEGT. In DNA, the CDR3 is TGTGCCAGCAACGATGCAGGGGGCTCTTACGAGCAGTACTTC. This gives the protein CASNDAGGSYEQYF.

This chain joins TRBV9 and TRBJ1-3; tentative D call: TRBD1 (5 bases). The CDR3 totals 16 residues. V was clipped by 3 bases and J by 0 bases, with 13 bases between them. Germline V gene sequence: CDR1 SGDLS, CDR2 YYNGEE. The CDR3 loop reads CASSDTGLLSGNTIYF. DNA of the CDR3: TGTGCCAGCAGCGACACAGGCTTACTCTCTGGAAACACCATATATTTT.

In the case of this clonotype: This may be a read error: a much more frequent sequence differs by one nucleotide. The limits of the CDR3 on the DNA are not certain, so only TCRdb's listed CDR3 is given. This sequence joins TRBV7-9 and TRBJ2-6; TRBD1, the table's D call, lacks a check against the DNA. Germline V CDR1 and CDR2: SEHNR, FQNEAQ (reference sequence). The CDR3 spans 14 residues, counting both ends. The CDR3 protein is CASSWGAGANVPTF.

This clonotype was detected ten times or more. The rearrangement links TRBV10-3 to TRBJ2-2; D is unclear. V lost 2 bases to trimming and J lost 8 bases, with 6 bases between them. The CDR3 covers 12 residues. Germline CDR1 ENHRY, CDR2 SYGVKD. CDR3 loop: CAISEMEGELFF. The CDR3 bases are TGTGCCATCAGTGAGATGGAGGGGGAGCTGTTTTTT.

There are a few counts of this clonotype. CDR3 nucleotides: TGTGCCAGCAGCCGCGGGGGGCGGGATTTCAATGAGCAGTACTTC. It encodes CASSRGGRDFNEQYF. The chain is built from TRBV12-3 or TRBV12-4 and TRBJ2-7; 8 nucleotides align to TRBD2. This CDR3 contains 15 residues. The V segment lost 6 bases and the J segment 7 bases; nucleotides outside the gene matches: 14.

The V gene is TRBV6-1, the J gene TRBJ2-1; TRBD2 agrees at 9 bases. With V trimmed by 6 bases and J by 10 bases, 16 bases remained unmatched. The length of the CDR3 is 16 residues. Germline loops: CDR1 MNHNS, CDR2 SASEGT. CDR3 region: CASSDIRLAALKEQFF. Here the CDR3 DNA reads TGTGCCAGCAGCGATATTAGACTAGCGGCCCTTAAGGAGCAGTTCTTC.

The chain uses TRBV5-1 and TRBJ2-3; 9 bases line up with TRBD2. V shed 2 bases, J shed 7 bases, and the junction held 11 bases outside the gene matches. The CDR3 is 16 residues long. Germline lookup yields CDR1 SGHRS and CDR2 YFSETQ. The CDR3 here is CASSFPSGATWNTQYF. CDR3 nucleotides: TGCGCCAGCAGCTTTCCTAGCGGGGCGACGTGGAATACGCAGTATTTT.

On this clonotype: It may be a read error: a sequence one base away is much more abundant. The chain carries TRBV20-1 and TRBJ1-2; D is unclear. V was shortened by 8 bases and J by 5 bases, with 15 bases between the two germline ends. Germline CDR1 DFQATT, CDR2 SNEGSKA (reference sequence). CDR3 size: 12 residues. The CDR3 is CSTHENGYGYTF. The CDR3 DNA reads as TGCAGTACCCATGAAAACGGGTATGGCTACACCTTC.

Many counts were recorded for this clonotype. This rearrangement joins TRBV28 to TRBJ2-3; D is unresolved. CDR1 is MDHEN and CDR2 is SYDVKM in the germline V gene. The V end lost 2 bases, the J end lost 7 bases, and 1 base lay between the germline ends. The CDR3 covers 10 residues. CDR3 sequence (DNA): TGTGCCAGCAGTTTAAATACGCAGTATTTT. This gives the protein CASSLNTQYF.

V usage is TRBV11-2 and J usage is TRBJ1-1; D might be TRBD1 (5 bases). With 5 bases removed from V and 6 bases from J, the gap between germline ends came to 13 bases. Looked up from germline, CDR1 is SGHAT and CDR2 is FQNNGV. This CDR3 is built from 13 residues. CDR3 sequence (DNA): TGTGCCAGCAGCATCCATATGGGGCCTGAAGCTTTCTTT. It is translated as CASSIHMGPEAFF.

This clonotype occurred a few times. The rearrangement joins TRBV7-9 to TRBJ2-3; a weak D match, TRBD2 (6 bases). V was pared by 4 bases and J by 7 bases, with 12 bases between. The CDR3 loop spans 13 amino acids. Germline assignment: CDR1 SEHNR and CDR2 FQNEAQ (reference sequence). The CDR3 DNA reads TGTGCCAGCAGCTCAAGTGGGGGGAATACGCAGTATTTT. Amino acid sequence: CASSSSGGNTQYF.

Comments on this clonotype: A much larger clone differs from this one at a single base, so this may be a read error. The chain recombines TRBV4-2 with TRBJ2-1, with D perhaps TRBD2 (6 bases). Germline assignment: CDR1 LGHNA and CDR2 YNFKEQ. The CDR3 has 13 amino acids. The CDR3 nucleotides read TGTGCCTGCAGCCAAGATTTTAGCGGTGAGCAGTTCTTC. Translating it yields CACSQDFSGEQFF.

On this clonotype itself: It may be a read error: a sequence one base away is much more abundant. The rearrangement links TRBV28 to TRBJ2-7; 10 positions agree with TRBD1. There are 13 residues in the CDR3. The germline V gene encodes CDR1 MDHEN and CDR2 SYDVKM. This CDR3 reads CAGSPRGQGKQYF. The CDR3 DNA sequence: TGTGCCGGCAGCCCCAGGGGACAGGGGAAGCAGTACTTC.

The chain carries TRBV4-3 and TRBJ2-1, with 8 bases fitting TRBD1. Germline CDR1 LGHNA, CDR2 YSLEER. Trimming took 1 base from V and 5 from J; bases not matched to a gene: 4. This CDR3 is 15 amino acids long. The CDR3 bases are TGCGCCAGCAGCCAAGGGACAGGGTCCCACAATGAGCAGTTCTTC. It is translated as CASSQGTGSHNEQFF.

This clonotype was counted many times. The chain recombines TRBV11-2 with TRBJ1-2; TRBD1 agrees at 10 bases. Germline values: CDR1 SGHAT, CDR2 FQNNGV. This CDR3 contains 15 residues. V shed 1 base, J shed 2 bases, and the junction held 1 base outside the gene matches. CDR3 residues: CASSLAGQGNYGYTF. As DNA, the CDR3 is TGTGCCAGCAGCTTAGCGGGACAGGGGAACTATGGCTACACCTTC.

This clonotype occurred a few times. The chain uses TRBV6-1 and TRBJ1-2, with D perhaps matching TRBD1 (5 bases). Looked up from germline, CDR1 is MNHNS and CDR2 is SASEGT. The CDR3 covers 14 residues. Trimming removed 7 bases from V and 5 bases from J, with 17 bases in between. CDR3 protein: CASTQAGTVYGYTF. DNA for the CDR3: TGTGCCAGCACGCAAGCCGGGACTGTATATGGCTACACCTTC.

Note on this clonotype: With a much larger clone just one base away, this may be a read error. This sequence joins TRBV9 and TRBJ2-1; tentatively, D is TRBD2 (5 bases). The CDR3 totals 15 residues. The V and J ends lost 0 bases and 10 bases respectively, with 17 bases between them. The germline V gene has CDR1 SGDLS and CDR2 YYNGEE. CDR3 in DNA: TGTGCCAGCAGCGTAGGGGTCAGCGGCTCCTACGAGCAGTTCTTC. Translated: CASSVGVSGSYEQFF.

The J gene is TRBJ2-5, the V gene TRBV7-9, with 7 bases identical to TRBD1. Germline V gene data show CDR1 as SEHNR and CDR2 as FQNEAQ (reference sequence). The CDR3 has 13 amino acids. V lost 6 bases and J lost 1; bases outside the gene matches: 2. CDR3 sequence (DNA): TGTGCCAGCAGGGGACAGCCCCAAGAGACCCAGTACTTC. It encodes CASRGQPQETQYF.

This clonotype has a count of ten or more. The genes are TRBV27 and TRBJ2-4; weak D call: TRBD1 (6 bases). The V and J ends lost 3 bases and 8 bases respectively, with 17 bases between them. The CDR3 has 15 residues. Looked up from germline, CDR1 is MNHEY and CDR2 is SMNVEV (reference sequence). CDR3 sequence (DNA): TGTGCCAGCAGTTTGGCAGGGGATAATTGGGACATTCAGTACTTC. Its protein is CASSLAGDNWDIQYF.

This clonotype was seen repeatedly, ten times or more. This chain connects TRBV6-5 to TRBJ2-3, with TRBD2 identical over 9 bases. The CDR3 has 14 amino acids. CDR1 MNHEY and CDR2 SVGAGI come from the germline V gene. J gave up 6 bases and V 0 bases, and 1 base lay outside the gene matches. The CDR3 spells CASSYSRGGDTQYF. The CDR3 bases are TGTGCCAGCAGTTACTCGCGGGGGGGGGATACGCAGTATTTT.

The chain has TRBV10-3 and TRBJ1-5; TRBD1 matches 7 bases. The J segment lost 6 bases and the V segment lost 0 bases, leaving 5 bases of the junction unmatched. The V gene's germline CDR1 is ENHRY and CDR2 SYGVKD. The CDR3 length is 15 residues. The DNA for the CDR3 is TGTGCCATCAGTGAGTCGCAGACAGGGACTCAGCCCCAGCATTTT. Protein: CAISESQTGTQPQHF.

The genes are TRBV10-3 and TRBJ1-2; the match to TRBD1 covers 7 bases. This CDR3 comprises 16 residues. The germline V gene has CDR1 ENHRY and CDR2 SYGVKD. The V gene end was trimmed by 0 bases and the J gene end by 2 bases; junction bases not matched to a gene: 6. CDR3 loop: CAISESSPGGNYGYTF. In nucleotides, the CDR3 is TGTGCCATCAGTGAGTCGTCCCCAGGGGGAAACTATGGCTACACCTTC.

This clonotype has at least ten counts. The chain couples TRBV7-9 to TRBJ1-1; no clear D gene. V lost 4 bases, J lost 0 bases, and 9 bases lay in between. From germline, CDR1 is SEHNR and CDR2 FQNEAQ (reference sequence). The CDR3 consists of 14 residues. The CDR3, as DNA: TGTGCCAGCAGCTACGGAGGGCTGAACACTGAAGCTTTCTTT. Its translation: CASSYGGLNTEAFF.

A few counts support this clonotype. A much larger clone lies one base from this, so it may be a read error. This chain joins TRBV6-1 and TRBJ2-7; D possibly corresponds to TRBD2 (6 bases). Germline V lookup: CDR1 MNHNS, CDR2 SASEGT. The CDR3 consists of 15 residues. Trimming took 6 bases from V and 7 from J, leaving 22 bases between them. Here the CDR3 reads CASSPVAATYNEQYF. CDR3 bases: TGTGCCAGCAGCCCCGTAGCGGCAACCTACAATGAGCAGTACTTC.

The chain has TRBV20-1 and TRBJ2-6; maybe TRBD2 (6 bases). V was pared by 1 base and J by 1 base, with 17 bases between. The germline V gene encodes CDR1 DFQATT and CDR2 SNEGSKA (reference sequence). There are 18 residues in the CDR3. Written as DNA, the CDR3 is TGCAGTGCTAGAGGGAGGGAGTCGACGAAGTCTGGGGCCAACGTCCTGACTTTC. It translates to CSARGRESTKSGANVLTF.

V is TRBV9 and J is TRBJ2-2; D unresolved. Per the germline V gene, CDR1 is SGDLS and CDR2 is YYNGEE. The CDR3 covers 12 residues. V lost 4 bases, J lost 6 bases, and 7 bases lay in between. The CDR3 region is CASSQGPGELFF. In DNA form, the CDR3 reads TGTGCCAGCAGCCAAGGGCCCGGGGAGCTGTTTTTT.